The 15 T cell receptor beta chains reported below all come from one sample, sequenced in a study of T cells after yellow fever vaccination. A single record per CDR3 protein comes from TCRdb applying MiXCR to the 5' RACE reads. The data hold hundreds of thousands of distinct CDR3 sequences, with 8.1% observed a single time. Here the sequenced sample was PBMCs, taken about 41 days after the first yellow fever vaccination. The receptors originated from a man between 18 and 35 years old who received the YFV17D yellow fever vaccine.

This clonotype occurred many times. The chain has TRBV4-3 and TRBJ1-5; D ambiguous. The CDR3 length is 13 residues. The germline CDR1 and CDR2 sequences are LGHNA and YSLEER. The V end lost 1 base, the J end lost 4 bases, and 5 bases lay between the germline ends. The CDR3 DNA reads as TGCGCCAGCAGCCAAGGAGGGAATCAGCCCCAGCATTTT. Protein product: CASSQGGNQPQHF.

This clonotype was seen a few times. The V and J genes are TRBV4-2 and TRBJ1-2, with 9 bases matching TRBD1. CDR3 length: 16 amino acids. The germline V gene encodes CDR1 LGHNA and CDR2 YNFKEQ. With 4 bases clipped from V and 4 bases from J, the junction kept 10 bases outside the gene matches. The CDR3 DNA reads TGTGCCAGCAGCCTCGACGGGACAGGGAATGGCTATGGCTACACCTTC. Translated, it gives CASSLDGTGNGYGYTF.

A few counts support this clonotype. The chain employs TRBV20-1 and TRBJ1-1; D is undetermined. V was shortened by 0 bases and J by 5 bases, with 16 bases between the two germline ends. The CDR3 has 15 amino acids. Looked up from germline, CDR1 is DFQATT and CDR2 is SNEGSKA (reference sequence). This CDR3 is CSARDGNWRGTEAFF. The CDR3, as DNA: TGCAGTGCTAGAGATGGGAACTGGCGTGGGACTGAAGCTTTCTTT.

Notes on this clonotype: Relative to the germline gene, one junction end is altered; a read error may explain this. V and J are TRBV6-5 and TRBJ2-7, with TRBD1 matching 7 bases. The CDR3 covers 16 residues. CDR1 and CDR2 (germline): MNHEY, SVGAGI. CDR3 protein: CASTYSRQGITYEQYF. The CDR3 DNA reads TGTGCCAGCACTTACTCTCGACAGGGTATAACCTACGAGCAGTACTTC.

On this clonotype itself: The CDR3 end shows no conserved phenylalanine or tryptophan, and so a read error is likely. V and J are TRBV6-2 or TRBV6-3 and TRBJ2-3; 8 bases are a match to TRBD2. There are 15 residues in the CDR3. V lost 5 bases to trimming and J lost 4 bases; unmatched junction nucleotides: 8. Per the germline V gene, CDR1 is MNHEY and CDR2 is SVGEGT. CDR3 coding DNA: TGTGCCAGCAGTCCGGGGGGGATAGCGGCAGATACGCAGTATTAT. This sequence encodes CASSPGGIAADTQYY.

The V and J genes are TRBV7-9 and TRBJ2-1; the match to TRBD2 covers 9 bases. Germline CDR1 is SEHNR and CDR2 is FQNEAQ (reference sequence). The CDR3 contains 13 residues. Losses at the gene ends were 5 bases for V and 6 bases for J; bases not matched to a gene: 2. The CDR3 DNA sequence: TGTGCCAGCAGCCAGGGACTAGCCAATGAGCAGTTCTTC. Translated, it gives CASSQGLANEQFF.

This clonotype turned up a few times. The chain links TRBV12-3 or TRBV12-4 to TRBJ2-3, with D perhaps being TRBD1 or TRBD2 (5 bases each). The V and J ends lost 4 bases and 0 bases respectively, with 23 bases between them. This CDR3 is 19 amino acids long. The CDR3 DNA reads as TGTGCCAGCAGTTCGCCGATAGGGACCGACGAAGATAGCACAGATACGCAGTATTTT. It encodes CASSSPIGTDEDSTDTQYF.

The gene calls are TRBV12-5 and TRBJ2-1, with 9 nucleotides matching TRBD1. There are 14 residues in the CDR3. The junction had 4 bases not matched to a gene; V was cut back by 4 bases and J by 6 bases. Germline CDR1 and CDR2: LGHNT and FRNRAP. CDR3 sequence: CASGSGTGINEQFF. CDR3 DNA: TGTGCTAGTGGTTCCGGGACAGGGATCAATGAGCAGTTCTTC.

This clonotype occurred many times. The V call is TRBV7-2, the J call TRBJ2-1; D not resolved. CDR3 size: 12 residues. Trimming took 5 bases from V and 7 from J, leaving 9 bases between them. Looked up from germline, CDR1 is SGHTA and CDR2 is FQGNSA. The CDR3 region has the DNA TGTGCCAGCAGCCCGCAGGAGAATGAGCAGTTCTTC. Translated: CASSPQENEQFF.

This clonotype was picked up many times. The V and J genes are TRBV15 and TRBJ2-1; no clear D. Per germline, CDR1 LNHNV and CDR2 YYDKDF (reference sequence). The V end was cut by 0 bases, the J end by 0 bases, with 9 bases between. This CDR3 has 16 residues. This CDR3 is CATSRDMLSSYNEQFF. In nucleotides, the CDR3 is TGTGCCACCAGCAGAGATATGCTGAGCTCCTACAATGAGCAGTTCTTC.

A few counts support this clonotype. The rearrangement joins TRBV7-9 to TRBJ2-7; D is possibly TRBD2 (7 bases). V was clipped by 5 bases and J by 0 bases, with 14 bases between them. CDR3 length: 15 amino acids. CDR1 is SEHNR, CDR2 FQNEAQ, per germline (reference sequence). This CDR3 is CASSHSAGASYEQYF. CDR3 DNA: TGTGCCAGCAGCCATTCGGCGGGGGCCTCCTACGAGCAGTACTTC. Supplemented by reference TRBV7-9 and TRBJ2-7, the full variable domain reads DTGVSQNPRHKITKRGQNVTFRCDPISEHNRLYWYRQTLGQGPEFLTYFQNEAQLEKSRLLSDRFSAERPKGSFSTLEIQRTEQGDSAMYLCASSHSAGASYEQYFGPGTRLTVT.

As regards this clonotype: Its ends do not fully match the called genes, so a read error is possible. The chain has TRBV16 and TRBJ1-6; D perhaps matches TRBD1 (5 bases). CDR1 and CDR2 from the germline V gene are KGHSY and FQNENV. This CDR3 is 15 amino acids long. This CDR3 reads CASSQSGGDDSPHHF. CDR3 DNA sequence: TGTGCCAGCAGCCAATCTGGAGGGGACGATTCACCCCACCACTTT.

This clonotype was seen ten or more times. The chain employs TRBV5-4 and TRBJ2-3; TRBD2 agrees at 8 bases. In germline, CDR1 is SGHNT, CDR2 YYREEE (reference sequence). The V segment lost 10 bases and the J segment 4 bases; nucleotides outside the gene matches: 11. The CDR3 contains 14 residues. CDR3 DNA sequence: TGTGCCTCGGGGGGGAAGGGTCTCTCAGATACGCAGTATTTT. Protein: CASGGKGLSDTQYF.

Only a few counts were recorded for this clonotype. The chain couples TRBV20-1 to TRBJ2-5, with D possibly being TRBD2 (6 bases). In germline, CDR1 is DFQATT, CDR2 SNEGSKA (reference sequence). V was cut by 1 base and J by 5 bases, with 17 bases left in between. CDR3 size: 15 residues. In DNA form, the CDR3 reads TGCAGTGCTAGAGGAACTGGCGGGGTGTTTGAGACCCAGTACTTC. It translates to CSARGTGGVFETQYF.

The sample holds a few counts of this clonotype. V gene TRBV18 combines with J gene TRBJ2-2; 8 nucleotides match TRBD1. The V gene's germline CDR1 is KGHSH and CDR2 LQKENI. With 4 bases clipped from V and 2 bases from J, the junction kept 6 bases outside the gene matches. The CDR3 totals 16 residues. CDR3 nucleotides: TGTGCCAGCTCACAAGGACAGGGCCGCAACACCGGGGAGCTGTTTTTT. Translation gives CASSQGQGRNTGELFF.